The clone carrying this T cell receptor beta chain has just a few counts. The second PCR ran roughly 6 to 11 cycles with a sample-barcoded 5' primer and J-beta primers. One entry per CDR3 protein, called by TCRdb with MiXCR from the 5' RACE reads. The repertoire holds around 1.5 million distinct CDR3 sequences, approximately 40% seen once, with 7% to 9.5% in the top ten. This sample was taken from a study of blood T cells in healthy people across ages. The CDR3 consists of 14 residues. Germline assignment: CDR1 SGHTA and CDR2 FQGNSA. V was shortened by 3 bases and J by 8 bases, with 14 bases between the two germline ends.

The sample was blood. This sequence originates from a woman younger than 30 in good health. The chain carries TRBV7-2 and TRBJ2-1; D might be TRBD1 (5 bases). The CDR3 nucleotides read TGTGCCAGCAGCTTTACGAAGGGGATCGATGAGCAGTTCTTC. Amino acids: CASSFTKGIDEQFF.